The sequence of this T cell receptor beta chain was determined in a study of spatial heterogeneity in lung cancer. Points from the study as a whole: At resection, ubiquitous expanded tumor TCRs appeared in blood more than at follow-up.

TCRdb fed the 5' RACE reads into MiXCR, producing one record per CDR3 protein. The sample lists roughly 25,000 distinct CDR3 sequences, 10% to 15% occurring once. On this clonotype: Its antigen remains unknown.

CDR1 is MNHEY, CDR2 SMNVEV, per germline (reference sequence). The CDR3 is 14 residues long. V lost 0 bases, J lost 6 bases, and 9 bases lay in between. The sample's time point: sample taken at primary tumor resection. The study sequenced unsorted whole RNA from tumor, nontumor lung or frozen PBMC. The V and J genes are TRBV27 and TRBJ2-1; no clear D gene. The source material was PBMCs, sampled at surgery. This receptor was taken from a female donor with early-stage non-small cell lung cancer. The CDR3 here is CASSLSRTVNEQFF. The CDR3 nucleotides are TGTGCCAGCAGTTTATCCCGTACGGTCAATGAGCAGTTCTTC.